The clone carrying this T cell receptor (beta chain) was seen a few times. Its antigen is not known. Germline assignment: CDR1 SQVTM and CDR2 ANQGSEA. The length of the CDR3 is 13 residues. V was pared by 0 bases and J by 7 bases, with 12 bases between. The sample originates from a study of human T cells and chemical hapten exposure. Notes on the study in general: TCRs at high frequency, those above 1 in 1000, did not change with DPC sensitization. The study found expanded TCRs formed significantly more large CDR3 similarity clusters than controls.

Library construction involved attaching unique molecular identifiers to individual cDNA molecules, which allowed quantitative, reproducible TCR counting. From the RACE reads, TCRdb called clonotypes with MiXCR, one entry per CDR3 protein. Of some 90,000 distinct CDR3 sequences in the sample, 11% were seen once. Described time point: patch test 3, about 24 weeks after DPC sensitization. The treatment is: therapeutic diphenylcyclopropenone sensitization with weekly scalp DPC. The starting material was whole blood, obtained in connection with sensitization to the hapten diphenylcyclopropenone (DPC). This receptor was identified in a woman in her 30s with alopecia areata. Some clones in this sample may be carry-over from other donors' samples. The rearrangement uses TRBV29-1 and TRBJ2-5; D is undetermined. CDR3 bases: TGCAGCGTTGAAGACAGATTGTCTTGGACCCAGTACTTC. Protein product: CSVEDRLSWTQYF.